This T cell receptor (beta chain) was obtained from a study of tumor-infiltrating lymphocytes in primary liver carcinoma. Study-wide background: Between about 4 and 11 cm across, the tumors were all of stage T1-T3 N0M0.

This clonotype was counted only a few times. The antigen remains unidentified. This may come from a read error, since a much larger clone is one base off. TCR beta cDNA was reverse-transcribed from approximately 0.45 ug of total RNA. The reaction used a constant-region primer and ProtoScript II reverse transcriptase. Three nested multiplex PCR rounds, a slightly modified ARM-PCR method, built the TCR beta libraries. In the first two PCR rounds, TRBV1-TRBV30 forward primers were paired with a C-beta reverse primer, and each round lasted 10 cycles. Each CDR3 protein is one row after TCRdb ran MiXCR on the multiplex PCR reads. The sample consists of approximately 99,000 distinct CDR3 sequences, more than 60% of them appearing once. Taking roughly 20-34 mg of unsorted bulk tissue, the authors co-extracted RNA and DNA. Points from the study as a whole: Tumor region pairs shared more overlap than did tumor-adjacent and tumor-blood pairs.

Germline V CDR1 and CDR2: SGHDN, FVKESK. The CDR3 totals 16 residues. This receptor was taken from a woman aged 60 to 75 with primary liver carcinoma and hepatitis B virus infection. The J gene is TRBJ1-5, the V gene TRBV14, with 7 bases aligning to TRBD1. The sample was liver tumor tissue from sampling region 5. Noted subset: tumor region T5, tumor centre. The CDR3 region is CANSQVKGASNQPQHF. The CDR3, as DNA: TGTGCCAACAGCCAAGTCAAGGGGGCTAGCAATCAGCCCCAGCATTTT.